The 22 T cell receptor beta chains listed next were all sequenced from one sample in a study of cytomegalovirus exposure and HLA in healthy donors (dated by TCRdb to between 2016 and 2019). The method was the immunoSEQ multiplex PCR assay. For the multiplex PCR, a mixture combining 60 forward primers for TCR Vbeta segments and 13 reverse primers for TCR Jbeta segments was used. Imported from immuneACCESS, the table was reduced by TCRdb to in-frame sequences with V and J called. These copies leave out some clones; in studies compared against another copy, an unresolved V gene accounts for under half, and the cause of the remainder is not known. Counted in this sample were about 110,000 clones; about 76% of them appeared once. Roughly 6% of the sample is in the top ten clones. The sample taken for sequencing was PBMCs. These receptors were taken from a woman between 50 and 59 years old in good health and CMV-seropositive.

This clone was counted a single time. This chain joins TRBV4-3 and TRBJ2-3, with D perhaps TRBD2 (5 bases). The germline V gene has CDR1 LGHNA and CDR2 YSLEER. Trimming took off 1 base at V and 4 bases at J, with 18 bases between the two ends. CDR3 length equals 17 residues. DNA for the CDR3: TGCGCCAGCAGCCAAGGAAGAGGGAACTATGTGCCAGATACGCAGTATTTT. Encoded protein: CASSQGRGNYVPDTQYF.

The chain uses TRBV27 and TRBJ1-2, with D uncertain. The V gene lost 7 bases and the J gene lost 0 bases, with 18 bases spanning the gap. Germline CDR1 is MNHEY and CDR2 is SMNVEV (reference sequence). This CDR3 contains 16 residues. This CDR3 is CASTPFGLLSNYGYTF. The CDR3 nucleotides read TGTGCCAGCACCCCGTTCGGACTTCTTTCTAACTATGGCTACACCTTC.

This clone was seen only once. Other DNA sequences from this sample encode an identical CDR3 as well. The chain couples TRBV6-1 to TRBJ1-3; TRBD1 is a possible D gene (6 bases). In germline, CDR1 is MNHNS, CDR2 SASEGT. The CDR3 spans 14 residues. The ends were cut back, 6 bases at V and 5 bases at J, with 14 bases in the middle. CDR3 DNA: TGTGCCAGCAGGGGAGGGGGTCTTAGAAACACCATATATTTT. It translates to CASRGGGLRNTIYF.

The chain carries TRBV28 and TRBJ1-4, with 9 bases lining up with TRBD1. Trimming at V came to 9 bases and at J to 0 bases, leaving 11 bases not matched to a gene. CDR3 size: 17 residues. Germline lookup yields CDR1 MDHEN and CDR2 SYDVKM. This CDR3 reads CASTRDRDHATNEKLFF. In DNA, the CDR3 is TGTGCCAGTACCCGGGACAGGGACCATGCAACTAATGAAAAACTGTTTTTT.

The count of this clone is one. This chain connects TRBV27 to TRBJ2-5; D possibly corresponds to TRBD2 (6 bases). V lost 6 bases and J lost 11, with 22 bases in between. CDR3 size: 14 residues. Germline loops: CDR1 MNHEY, CDR2 SMNVEV (reference sequence). Here the CDR3 reads CASSHLGPEGEQYF. The CDR3 DNA reads as TGTGCCAGCAGCCATCTCGGACCGGAGGGAGAGCAGTACTTC.

V and J are TRBV9 and TRBJ1-1; no definite D call. Germline V lookup: CDR1 SGDLS, CDR2 YYNGEE. This CDR3 contains 14 residues. Trimming shortened V by 1 base and J by 5 bases, and 12 bases separated the two germline ends. The CDR3 reads CASSVLDRETEAFF. CDR3 nucleotide sequence: TGTGCCAGCAGCGTACTCGATCGGGAGACTGAAGCTTTCTTT. The full variable domain, its missing parts supplied by reference TRBV9 and TRBJ1-1, is DSGVTQTPKHLITATGQRVTLRCSPRSGDLSVYWYQQSLDQGLQFLIQYYNGEERAKGNILERFSAQQFPDLHSELNLSSLELGDSALYFCASSVLDRETEAFFGQGTRLTVV.

The rearrangement joins TRBV19 to TRBJ2-7; 7 positions match TRBD2. V lost 4 bases and J lost 1; bases outside the gene matches: 4. CDR1 LNHDA and CDR2 SQIVND come from the germline V gene (reference sequence). The CDR3 extends over 14 amino acids. The CDR3 region is CASSTIAGSYEQYF. The CDR3 bases are TGTGCCAGTAGTACCATAGCGGGTTCCTACGAGCAGTACTTC.

The chain employs TRBV6-6 and TRBJ1-2; D gene ambiguous. V lost 7 bases to trimming and J lost 7 bases, with 16 bases between them. Germline CDR1 and CDR2: MNHNY and SVGAGI (reference sequence). The CDR3 length is 13 residues. The CDR3, as DNA: TGTGCCAGCACCTTACGGTGGGAGAGTGGCTACACCTTC. Its protein is CASTLRWESGYTF.

V is TRBV6-6 and J is TRBJ2-5, with 7 positions matching TRBD2. V trimming: 4 bases; J trimming: 11 bases; junction bases outside the gene matches: 19. CDR3 length: 16 amino acids. Germline CDR1 is MNHNY and CDR2 is SVGAGI (reference sequence). The CDR3, as DNA: TGTGCCAGCAGTTTTCCTACCGGGACTACCCCGTTGGAGCAGTACTTC. It encodes CASSFPTGTTPLEQYF.

This clone was recorded once. This chain joins TRBV28 and TRBJ1-2, with 9 bases aligning to TRBD1. This CDR3 has 13 residues. After removal of 9 bases from V and 7 bases from J, the junction contained 9 bases not matched to a gene. Germline V lookup: CDR1 MDHEN, CDR2 SYDVKM. CDR3 sequence: CASLKQGASGYTF. Written as DNA, the CDR3 is TGTGCCAGTCTCAAACAGGGGGCATCTGGCTACACCTTC.

In this sample, this clone turned up a few times. This chain joins TRBV7-6 and TRBJ2-2; TRBD1 matches at 8 bases. CDR1 is SGHVS and CDR2 is FNYEAQ in the germline V gene. This CDR3 comprises 15 residues. V shed 1 base, J shed 6 bases, and the junction held 4 bases outside the gene matches. The CDR3 DNA follows: TGTGCCAGCAGCTTAGGGACAGGGCCGGCCGGGGAGCTGTTTTTT. Protein product: CASSLGTGPAGELFF.

This chain joins TRBV5-1 and TRBJ2-3; 12 bases agree with TRBD2. CDR1 SGHRS and CDR2 YFSETQ come from the germline V gene. The ends lost 0 bases at V and 6 bases at J; junction bases unmatched: 11. CDR3 size: 18 residues. Here the CDR3 DNA reads TGCGCCAGCAGCTTGGCGGGAACTAGCGGGGGGCCGGTGGATACGCAGTATTTT. Protein sequence: CASSLAGTSGGPVDTQYF.

CDR3 nucleotide sequence: TGTGCCAGCAGGGATCCGGGAAAGGGCTACACCTTC. Its protein product is CASRDPGKGYTF. This sequence joins TRBV11-3 and TRBJ1-2; D is ambiguous. Per the germline V gene, CDR1 is SGHNT and CDR2 is YENEEA. This CDR3 comprises 12 residues. The V and J ends lost 6 bases and 8 bases respectively, with 13 bases between them.

J is TRBJ1-1 and V is TRBV25-1, with 9 bases lining up with TRBD1. The trim removed 4 bases at V and 7 bases at J, leaving 10 bases unmatched. The length of the CDR3 is 15 residues. Germline-derived CDR1 and CDR2 are MGHDK and SYGVNS. The CDR3 DNA reads as TGTGCCAGCAGTGCCCCTGGACAGGGGTGGGGTGAAGCTTTCTTT. This codes for CASSAPGQGWGEAFF. Using reference TRBV25-1 and TRBJ1-1 for the parts outside the CDR3, the full variable domain is EADIYQTPRYLVIGTGKKITLECSQTMGHDKMYWYQQDPGMELHLIHYSYGVNSTEKGDLSSESTVSRIRTEHFPLTLESARPSHTSQYLCASSAPGQGWGEAFFGQGTRLTVV.

This clone has a single count. This sequence joins TRBV5-5 and TRBJ2-1, with 9 bases aligning to TRBD1. The CDR3 loop spans 18 amino acids. Trimming cost V 4 bases and J 0 bases; bases outside gene matches: 11. CDR1 is SGHKS, CDR2 YYEKEE, per germline (reference sequence). The CDR3 coding sequence is TGTGCCAGCAGCCGACTTAATAGGGACAGGGTCTCCTACAATGAGCAGTTCTTC. Translated: CASSRLNRDRVSYNEQFF. Complete variable domain (other parts from reference TRBV5-5 and TRBJ2-1): DAGVTQSPTHLIKTRGQQVTLRCSPISGHKSVSWYQQVLGQGPQFIFQYYEKEERGRGNFPDRFSARQFPNYSSELNVNALLLGDSALYLCASSRLNRDRVSYNEQFFGPGTRLTVL.

The chain joins TRBV11-2 to TRBJ2-7; the D gene is possibly TRBD2 (7 bases). CDR1 and CDR2 (germline): SGHAT, FQNNGV. The V end was cut by 1 base, the J end by 3 bases, with 13 bases between. The CDR3 consists of 15 residues. The CDR3 spells CASSLGVGGVYEQYF. The CDR3 DNA reads as TGTGCCAGCAGCTTAGGGGTAGGGGGGGTCTACGAGCAGTACTTC.

V and J are TRBV10-3 and TRBJ2-2; 8 bases match TRBD1. The CDR3 spans 17 residues. Trimming cost V 4 bases and J 4 bases; bases outside gene matches: 11. The germline gives CDR1 ENHRY, CDR2 SYGVKD. CDR3 DNA sequence: TGTGCCATCAGTGCCCGACAGGGGAATAGGGGCACCGGGGAGCTGTTTTTT. This gives the protein CAISARQGNRGTGELFF.

J is TRBJ1-6 and V is TRBV27, with 7 bases matching TRBD1. This CDR3 contains 20 residues. Germline CDR1 reads MNHEY; CDR2 reads SMNVEV (reference sequence). The ends lost 5 bases at V and 0 bases at J; junction bases unmatched: 16. CDR3 in amino acids: CASSPWDRELWSSYNSPLHF. CDR3 sequence (DNA): TGTGCCAGCAGTCCTTGGGACAGAGAGCTCTGGAGCTCCTATAATTCACCCCTCCACTTT.

The table lists this clone with a few counts. A junction end diverges from the germline sequence, so it may reflect a read error. This chain uses TRBV7-9 with TRBJ1-6, with a possible D match to TRBD1 (6 bases). This CDR3 comprises 16 residues. Germline V gene sequence: CDR1 SEHNR, CDR2 FQNEAQ (reference sequence). The CDR3 reads CSSMAGGRSYNSPLHF. Here the CDR3 DNA reads TGTTCCAGCATGGCGGGGGGGCGTTCCTATAATTCACCCCTCCACTTT. The full variable domain, with the rest looked up from reference TRBV7-9 and TRBJ1-6, is DTGVSQNPRHKITKRGQNVTFRCDPISEHNRLYWYRQTLGQGPEFLTYFQNEAQLEKSRLLSDRFSAERPKGSFSTLEIQRTEQGDSAMYLCSSMAGGRSYNSPLHFGNGTRLTVT.

The V call is TRBV27, the J call TRBJ1-1; TRBD1 matches 9 bases. J was trimmed by 5 bases and V by 5 bases; bases with no gene match: 9. The CDR3 is 15 residues long. Looked up from germline, CDR1 is MNHEY and CDR2 is SMNVEV (reference sequence). The CDR3 DNA reads TGTGCCAGCAGTGCCTGGACAGGGGAAAAGACTGAAGCTTTCTTT. As protein: CASSAWTGEKTEAFF.

The chain joins TRBV4-1 to TRBJ1-6, with TRBD1 matching 9 bases. The ends lost 3 bases at V and 6 bases at J; junction bases unmatched: 0. CDR3 length equals 14 residues. Germline V lookup: CDR1 MGHRA, CDR2 YSYEKL. The CDR3 spells CASSQDRGNSPLHF. The CDR3 nucleotides read TGCGCCAGCAGCCAGGACAGGGGTAATTCACCCCTCCACTTT.

This clone has only a few counts. V is TRBV4-2 and J is TRBJ2-3; 12 nucleotides align to TRBD2. Looked up from germline, CDR1 is LGHNA and CDR2 is YNFKEQ. There are 16 residues in the CDR3. Trimming took 1 base from V and 6 from J; bases not matched to a gene: 5. The CDR3 sequence is CASSQGPSGGADTQYF. DNA of the CDR3: TGTGCCAGCAGCCAAGGGCCTAGCGGGGGGGCGGATACGCAGTATTTT.